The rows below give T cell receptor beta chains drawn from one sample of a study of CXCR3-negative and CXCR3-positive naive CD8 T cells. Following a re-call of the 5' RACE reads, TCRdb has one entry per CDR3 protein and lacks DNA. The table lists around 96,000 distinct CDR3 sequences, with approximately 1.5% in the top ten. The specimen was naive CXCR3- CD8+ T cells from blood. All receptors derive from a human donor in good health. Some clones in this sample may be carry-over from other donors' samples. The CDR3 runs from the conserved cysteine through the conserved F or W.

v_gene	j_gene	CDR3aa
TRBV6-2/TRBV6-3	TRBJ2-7	CASSDLNEGAPYEQYF
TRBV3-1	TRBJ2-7	CASSQGRSYEQYF
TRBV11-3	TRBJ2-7	CASSLISSYEQYF
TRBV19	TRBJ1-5	CASSPGWDQPQHF
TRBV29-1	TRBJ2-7	CSVRTGLGGEQYF
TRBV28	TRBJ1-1	CASRPPGQGAMGEAFF
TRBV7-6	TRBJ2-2	CASAKRSNTGELFF
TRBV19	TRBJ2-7	CASSPSTGRTYEQYF
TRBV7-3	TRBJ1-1	CASSPPNALAEAFF
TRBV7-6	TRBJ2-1	CASSSWGNEQFF
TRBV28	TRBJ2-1	CASSRRRNEQFF
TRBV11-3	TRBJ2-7	CASSSMTGRGYEQYF
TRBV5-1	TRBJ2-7	CASSLGGYYEQYF
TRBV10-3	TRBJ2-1	CAISESAGDNEQFF
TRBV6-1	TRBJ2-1	CASKGLAGGPFNEQFF
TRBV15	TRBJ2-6	CATSPLSGANVLTF
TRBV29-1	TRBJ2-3	CSVDNLGGSTDTQYF
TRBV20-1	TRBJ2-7	CSARDMGAWDEQYF